This entry is about one T cell receptor beta chain. Its antigen is still unknown. Its ends do not fully match the called genes, so a read error is possible. These data originate in a study of cytomegalovirus exposure and HLA in healthy donors. General study findings and limits: Across donors, most TCRs were seen rarely, yet some public ones were widespread. Confirmation in vitro established that three CMV-associated chains were specific for CMV antigens.

PCR amplification relied on 60 Vbeta primers (plus 13 Jbeta primers). The authors' processing: In a later analysis, of roughly 83 million unique beta chains, around 11 million appeared in at least two donors. Method: immunoSEQ multiplex PCR; TCRdb's copy keeps in-frame clones and lacks some. The V and J calls and the clone size are those of that table, but D and trimming were determined from the DNA. The sample's table shows approximately 50,000 clones. The source is a woman in her forties in good health and CMV-seronegative. The sequenced sample consisted of PBMCs.

CDR3 bases: TGTGCCAGCAGTGGCCGGGACAGCAACTTC. It is translated as CASSGRDSNF. The chain employs TRBV6-1 and TRBJ1-2; 7 bases align to TRBD1. The CDR3 contains 10 residues. Germline assignment: CDR1 MNHNS and CDR2 SASEGT.